These 24 T cell receptor beta chains were all obtained from the same sample, sequenced in a study of shared clonotypes between healthy human individuals. The repertoire was sequenced with immunoSEQ multiplex PCR; TCRdb's copy has only in-frame clones and lacks some. This table has about 1 million clones, under 80% appearing once. Sequenced input: memory CD4+ T cells sorted from blood. Subset reported: CD45RA-negative fraction. The receptor set was obtained from a man between 18 and 35 years old in good health.

The CDR3, as DNA: TGTGCCTGCCGGAAGACAGGGGGCGGGTTGGGCGGCTACACCTTC. Translating it yields CACRKTGGGLGGYTF. V usage is TRBV28 and J usage is TRBJ1-2, with 10 bases that match TRBD1. Germline trimming cut 11 bases from V and 8 bases from J; bases unmatched to any gene: 17. The CDR3 is 15 amino acids. Looked up from germline, CDR1 is MDHEN and CDR2 is SYDVKM.

The chain is built from TRBV5-4 and TRBJ2-2; tentative D call: TRBD1 (5 bases). The germline V and J ends were trimmed by 0 bases and 1 base, with 10 bases remaining between them. Germline V lookup: CDR1 SGHNT, CDR2 YYREEE (reference sequence). The CDR3 runs 16 residues. The CDR3 protein is CASSLEGAKNTGELFF. DNA of the CDR3: TGTGCCAGCAGCTTGGAAGGGGCGAAGAACACCGGGGAGCTGTTTTTT.

This chain uses TRBV12-5 with TRBJ2-5, with D hard to call. Per the germline V gene, CDR1 is LGHNT and CDR2 is FRNRAP. This CDR3 is built from 11 residues. Between the trimmed V and J ends, which lost 9 bases and 6 bases, there was a span of 11 bases. The CDR3 region is CARGSIQTQYF. CDR3 DNA: TGTGCTAGAGGCTCGATCCAGACCCAGTACTTC.

The chain links TRBV7-9 to TRBJ2-7; 7 positions match TRBD1. Germline V gives CDR1 SEHNR, CDR2 FQNEAQ (reference sequence). The CDR3 covers 13 residues. V trimming: 5 bases; J trimming: 3 bases; junction bases outside the gene matches: 4. CDR3 bases: TGTGCCAGCAGCATGGGACAGAACTACGAGCAGTACTTC. Translation gives CASSMGQNYEQYF.

This rearrangement joins TRBV18 to TRBJ2-5; D is ambiguous. V lost 3 bases and J 7 bases, leaving 15 bases between the germline ends. From germline, CDR1 is KGHSH and CDR2 LQKENI. This CDR3 contains 14 residues. CDR3 loop: CASSPTEFMGTQYF. CDR3 sequence (DNA): TGTGCCAGCTCACCCACAGAGTTTATGGGGACCCAGTACTTC. Full variable domain (remainder filled in from reference TRBV18 and TRBJ2-5): NAGVMQNPRHLVRRRGQEARLRCSPMKGHSHVYWYRQLPEEGLKFMVYLQKENIIDESGMPKERFSAEFPKEGPSILRIQQVVRGDSAAYFCASSPTEFMGTQYFGPGTRLLVL.

Remarks on this clone: Different DNA sequences within this sample yield the same CDR3. This chain connects TRBV5-1 to TRBJ2-1; TRBD2 aligns across 7 bases. This CDR3 is 15 amino acids long. Germline-derived CDR1 and CDR2 are SGHRS and YFSETQ. V lost 1 base to trimming and J lost 4 bases; unmatched junction nucleotides: 5. The DNA for the CDR3 is TGCGCCAGCAGCTTGCGGGGGGAACCATACAATGAGCAGTTCTTC. Its protein product is CASSLRGEPYNEQFF.

This chain links TRBV7-9 with TRBJ2-1; tentative D call: TRBD2 (5 bases). CDR1 is SEHNR and CDR2 is FQNEAQ in the germline V gene (reference sequence). Trimming cost V 5 bases and J 7 bases, with 9 bases left between them. This CDR3 comprises 12 residues. CDR3 sequence reads: CASSPDWNEQFF. CDR3 DNA: TGTGCCAGCAGCCCGGACTGGAATGAGCAGTTCTTC.

The gene calls are TRBV7-9 and TRBJ2-3; 9 nucleotides agree with TRBD1. This CDR3 is 17 amino acids long. With 5 bases clipped from V and 0 bases from J, the junction kept 9 bases outside the gene matches. Germline assignment: CDR1 SEHNR and CDR2 FQNEAQ (reference sequence). The CDR3, as DNA: TGTGCCAGCAGCCGTCCCGGGACAGGGTCTAGCACAGATACGCAGTATTTT. It codes for CASSRPGTGSSTDTQYF.

This clone was seen a few times. Here the CDR3 reads CASSLTSGGLNEQFF. The CDR3 DNA follows: TGCGCCAGCAGCCTGACTAGCGGGGGTCTCAATGAGCAGTTCTTC. The chain has TRBV5-1 and TRBJ2-1; 12 nucleotides line up with TRBD2. Germline lookup yields CDR1 SGHRS and CDR2 YFSETQ. This CDR3 is 15 amino acids long. J was trimmed by 6 bases and V by 4 bases; bases with no gene match: 5.

The chain couples TRBV10-2 to TRBJ2-5, with D uncertain. V lost 4 bases to trimming and J lost 4 bases, with 10 bases between them. Germline CDR1 is WSHSY and CDR2 is SAAADI. This CDR3 has 13 amino acids. The CDR3 DNA is TGCGCCAGCAGTGGTCAAGTCCGAGAGACCCAGTACTTC. This gives the protein CASSGQVRETQYF.

The sample holds one count of this clone. The chain couples TRBV27 to TRBJ2-1, with 10 bases that match TRBD2. Germline V gene data show CDR1 as MNHEY and CDR2 as SMNVEV (reference sequence). Trimming at V came to 2 bases and at J to 6 bases, leaving 10 bases not matched to a gene. The CDR3 extends over 17 amino acids. In DNA, the CDR3 is TGTGCCAGCAGTTTAAATCCCAGCGGGGGGGCCCGCAATGAGCAGTTCTTC. It yields the protein CASSLNPSGGARNEQFF.

On this clone itself: The junction shows a germline mismatch at one end, possibly a read error. The J gene is TRBJ1-1, the V gene TRBV27; weak D call: TRBD1 (5 bases). Per the germline V gene, CDR1 is MNHEY and CDR2 is SMNVEV (reference sequence). The CDR3 runs 14 residues. The CDR3 here is CASSFRAINSEAFF. For the CDR3, the DNA is TGTGCCAGCAGTTTCAGGGCAATTAACAGTGAAGCTTTCTTT.

The gene calls are TRBV6-4 and TRBJ1-4; D not certain. The germline gives CDR1 MRHNA, CDR2 SNTAGT. V was cut by 10 bases and J by 2 bases, with 14 bases left in between. The CDR3 runs 14 residues. The CDR3 DNA is TGTGCCAAAACAGAACGTCTCACTAATGAAAAACTGTTTTTT. Its protein is CAKTERLTNEKLFF.

A note on this clone: The sample holds other DNA sequences that translate to the same CDR3. V is TRBV5-1 and J is TRBJ2-3; 9 bases are a match to TRBD1. The CDR3 is 14 amino acids. With 4 bases clipped from V and 3 bases from J, the junction kept 3 bases outside the gene matches. CDR1 SGHRS and CDR2 YFSETQ come from the germline V gene. CDR3 DNA: TGCGCCAGCAGCCCGGGACAGGGAACAGATACGCAGTATTTT. Its translation is CASSPGQGTDTQYF.

V usage is TRBV18 and J usage is TRBJ2-7; D might be TRBD1 (5 bases). CDR1 is KGHSH, CDR2 LQKENI, per germline. Trimming took off 3 bases at V and 5 bases at J, with 11 bases between the two ends. The CDR3 spans 13 residues. CDR3 in amino acids: CASSPDQGHEQYF. The CDR3 bases are TGTGCCAGCTCACCGGACCAGGGCCACGAGCAGTACTTC. Variable domain in full (rest from reference TRBV18 and TRBJ2-7): NAGVMQNPRHLVRRRGQEARLRCSPMKGHSHVYWYRQLPEEGLKFMVYLQKENIIDESGMPKERFSAEFPKEGPSILRIQQVVRGDSAAYFCASSPDQGHEQYFGPGTRLTVT.

V and J are TRBV5-1 and TRBJ1-6; D is possibly TRBD1 (6 bases). The CDR3 loop spans 15 amino acids. Germline CDR1 SGHRS, CDR2 YFSETQ. V lost 4 bases and J lost 10, with 18 bases in between. CDR3: CASSPPQGPESPLHF. CDR3 DNA sequence: TGCGCCAGCAGCCCCCCGCAGGGGCCAGAATCACCCCTCCACTTT.

The CDR3 coding sequence is TGTGCCAGCAGCCCGGACAGGGCTCAAGGCTACACCTTC. This gives the protein CASSPDRAQGYTF. The chain employs TRBV11-2 and TRBJ1-2; 8 bases map to TRBD1. V dropped 5 bases and J dropped 8; count of bases not matched to a gene: 7. This CDR3 is 13 amino acids long. Germline lookup yields CDR1 SGHAT and CDR2 FQNNGV.

The chain combines TRBV2 with TRBJ1-5; D ambiguous. Trimming shortened V by 8 bases and J by 0 bases, and 8 bases separated the two germline ends. CDR1 and CDR2 from the germline V gene are SNHLY and FYNNEI. The length of the CDR3 is 13 residues. The CDR3 here is CASGSNSNQPQHF. In DNA, the CDR3 is TGTGCCAGCGGCAGCAATAGCAATCAGCCCCAGCATTTT.

The sample holds many counts of this clone. The genes are TRBV6-1 and TRBJ2-2; 11 positions match TRBD1. Germline values: CDR1 MNHNS, CDR2 SASEGT. Trimming took 3 bases from V and 4 from J; bases not matched to a gene: 7. This CDR3 has 17 residues. The CDR3 nucleotides are TGTGCCAGCAGTGATGGACAGGGGGCAGTCGGCACCGGGGAGCTGTTTTTT. As protein: CASSDGQGAVGTGELFF.

This chain joins TRBV7-9 and TRBJ1-5; D unclear. Germline V gene sequence: CDR1 SEHNR, CDR2 FQNEAQ (reference sequence). V was shortened by 2 bases and J by 11 bases, with 10 bases between the two germline ends. This CDR3 is 12 amino acids long. CDR3 loop: CASSLLGRTQHF. CDR3 DNA: TGTGCCAGCAGCTTATTGGGGAGAACCCAGCATTTT.

The rearrangement links TRBV12-5 to TRBJ2-5; 7 nucleotides match TRBD1. The CDR3 contains 14 residues. V dropped 7 bases and J dropped 2; count of bases not matched to a gene: 7. Germline-derived CDR1 and CDR2 are LGHNT and FRNRAP. The CDR3 nucleotides are TGTGCTAGTGCTGCCGGGACAGTTCAAGAGACCCAGTACTTC. Its protein product is CASAAGTVQETQYF.

Of note for this clone: A far larger clone is one base from this, pointing to a likely read error. This same CDR3 is encoded by further DNA sequences in the sample. This chain links TRBV6-6 with TRBJ1-1; D ambiguous. This CDR3 region has 13 residues. Trimming removed 2 bases at V and 1 base at J, with 5 bases between. Germline CDR1 and CDR2: MNHNY and SVGAGI (reference sequence). Here the CDR3 DNA reads TGTGCCAGCAGTTACGGGGAGAACACTGAAGCTTTCTTT. Translation: CASSYGENTEAFF.

The CDR3 DNA is TGTGCCAGTTCACCGTGGACTAGCGGGGGACCCAAAGCAGATACGCAGTATTTT. It encodes CASSPWTSGGPKADTQYF. The chain has TRBV19 and TRBJ2-3, with 13 positions matching TRBD2. CDR3 length equals 18 residues. Germline CDR1 and CDR2: LNHDA and SQIVND (reference sequence). J lost 4 bases, V lost 8 bases, and 15 bases had no gene match.

The chain is built from TRBV7-6 and TRBJ2-7, with 16 bases matching TRBD2. Germline lookup yields CDR1 SGHVS and CDR2 FNYEAQ. V shed 4 bases, J shed 3 bases, and the junction held 12 bases outside the gene matches. The CDR3 is 19 residues long. The CDR3 DNA sequence: TGTGCCAGCAGCTCCAAAAGGGGGACTAGCGGGAGGGGGTTCTACGAGCAGTACTTC. Its translation is CASSSKRGTSGRGFYEQYF. Drawing the rest from reference TRBV7-6 and TRBJ2-7, the complete variable domain is GAGVSQSPRYKVTKRGQDVALRCDPISGHVSLYWYRQALGQGPEFLTYFNYEAQQDKSGLPNDRFSAERPEGSISTLTIQRTEQRDSAMYRCASSSKRGTSGRGFYEQYFGPGTRLTVT.